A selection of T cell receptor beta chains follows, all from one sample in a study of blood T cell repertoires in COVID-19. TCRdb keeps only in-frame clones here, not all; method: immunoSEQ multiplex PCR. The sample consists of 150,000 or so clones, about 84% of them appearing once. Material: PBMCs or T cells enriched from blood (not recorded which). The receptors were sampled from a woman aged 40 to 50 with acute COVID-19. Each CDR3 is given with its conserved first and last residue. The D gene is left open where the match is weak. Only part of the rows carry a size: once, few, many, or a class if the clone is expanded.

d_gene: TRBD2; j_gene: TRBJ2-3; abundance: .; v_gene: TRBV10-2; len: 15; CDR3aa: CASSDASGSLDTQYF; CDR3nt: TGCGCCAGCAGTGACGCTAGCGGGAGCCTAGATACGCAGTATTTT
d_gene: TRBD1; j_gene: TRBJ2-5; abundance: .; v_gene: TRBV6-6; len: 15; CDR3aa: CASSSPQGARETQYF; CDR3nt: TGTGCCAGCAGTTCTCCACAGGGGGCACGGGAGACCCAGTACTTC
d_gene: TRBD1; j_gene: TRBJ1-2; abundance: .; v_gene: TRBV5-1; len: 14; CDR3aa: CASSLTGANYGYTF; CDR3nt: TGCGCCAGCAGCTTGACAGGGGCTAACTATGGCTACACCTTC
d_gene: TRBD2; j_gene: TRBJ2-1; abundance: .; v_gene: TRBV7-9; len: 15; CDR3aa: CASSLALAGFNEQFF; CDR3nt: TGTGCCAGCAGCTTAGCGTTAGCGGGTTTCAATGAGCAGTTCTTC
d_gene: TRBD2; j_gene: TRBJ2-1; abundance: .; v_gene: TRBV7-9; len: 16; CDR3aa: CASSVRLAASYNEQFF; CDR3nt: TGTGCCAGCAGCGTGCGGCTAGCGGCCTCCTACAATGAGCAGTTCTTC
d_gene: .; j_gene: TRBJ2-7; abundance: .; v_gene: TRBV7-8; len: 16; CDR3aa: CASSLAGAATSYEQYF; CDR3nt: TGTGCCAGCAGCTTAGCAGGGGCGGCTACCTCCTACGAGCAGTACTTC
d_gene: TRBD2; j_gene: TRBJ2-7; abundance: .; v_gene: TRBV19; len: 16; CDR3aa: CASSSPGGLSSYEQYF; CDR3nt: TGTGCCAGTAGTTCGCCGGGGGGGCTGAGCTCCTACGAGCAGTACTTC
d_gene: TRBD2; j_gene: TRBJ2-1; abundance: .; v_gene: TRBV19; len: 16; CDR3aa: CASSNPGLAGLNEQFF; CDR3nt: TGTGCCAGTAGTAACCCGGGACTAGCGGGGCTCAATGAGCAGTTCTTC
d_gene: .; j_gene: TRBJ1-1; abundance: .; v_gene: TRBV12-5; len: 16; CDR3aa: CASGLVVGPADTEAFF; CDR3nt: TGTGCTAGTGGTTTGGTAGTGGGGCCGGCGGACACTGAAGCTTTCTTT
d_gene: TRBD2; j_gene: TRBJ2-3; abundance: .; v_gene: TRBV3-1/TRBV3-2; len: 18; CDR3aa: CASSQDRGLAGLTDTQYF; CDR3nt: TGTGCCAGCAGCCAAGATAGGGGCCTAGCGGGCCTCACAGATACGCAGTATTTT
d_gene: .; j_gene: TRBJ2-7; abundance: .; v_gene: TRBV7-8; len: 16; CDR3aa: CASSIATGLKDYEQYF; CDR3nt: TGTGCCAGCAGCATCGCAACAGGGTTAAAAGACTACGAGCAGTACTTC
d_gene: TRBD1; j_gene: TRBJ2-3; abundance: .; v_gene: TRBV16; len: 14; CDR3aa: CASSLNRGPDTQYF; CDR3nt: TGTGCCAGCAGCTTGAACAGGGGGCCGGATACGCAGTATTTT
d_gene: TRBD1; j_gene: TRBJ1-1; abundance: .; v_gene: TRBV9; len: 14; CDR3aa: CASSYRDSNTEAFF; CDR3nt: TGTGCCAGCTCTTACCGGGACAGCAACACTGAAGCTTTCTTT
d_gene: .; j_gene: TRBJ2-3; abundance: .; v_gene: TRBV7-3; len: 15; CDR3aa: CASSLTERYTDTQYF; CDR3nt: TGTGCCAGCAGCCTTACAGAGCGGTACACAGATACGCAGTATTTT
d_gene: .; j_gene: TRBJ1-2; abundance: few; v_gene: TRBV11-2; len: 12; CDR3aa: CASAPGQEGYTF; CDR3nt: TGTGCCAGCGCGCCCGGACAAGAAGGCTACACCTTC
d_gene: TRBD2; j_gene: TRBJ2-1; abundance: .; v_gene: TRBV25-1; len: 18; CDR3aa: CASSELVGGSHSYNEQFF; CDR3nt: TGTGCCAGCAGTGAATTGGTGGGCGGGAGTCACTCCTACAATGAGCAGTTCTTC
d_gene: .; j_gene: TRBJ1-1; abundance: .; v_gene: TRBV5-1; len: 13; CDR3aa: CASSPQVNTEAFF; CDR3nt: TGCGCCAGCAGCCCACAGGTGAACACTGAAGCTTTCTTT
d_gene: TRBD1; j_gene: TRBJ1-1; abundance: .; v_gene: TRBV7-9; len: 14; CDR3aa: CASSFQGAGTEAFF; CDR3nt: TGTGCCAGCAGCTTCCAGGGGGCAGGGACTGAAGCTTTCTTT
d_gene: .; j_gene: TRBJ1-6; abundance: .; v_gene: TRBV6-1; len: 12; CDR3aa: CASSEAVRPLHF; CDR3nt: TGTGCCAGCAGTGAAGCAGTCAGACCCCTCCACTTT
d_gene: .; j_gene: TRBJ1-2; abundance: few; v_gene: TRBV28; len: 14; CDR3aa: CASSLGAIYYGYTF; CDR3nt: TGTGCCAGCAGTTTAGGGGCGATATACTATGGCTACACCTTC
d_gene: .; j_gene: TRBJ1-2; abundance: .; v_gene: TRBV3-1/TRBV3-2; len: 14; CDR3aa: CASSSTGGGSGYTF; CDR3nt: TGTGCCAGCAGTTCTACCGGCGGGGGCTCTGGCTACACCTTC
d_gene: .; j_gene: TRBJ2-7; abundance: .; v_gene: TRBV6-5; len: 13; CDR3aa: CASNAGVRSEQYF; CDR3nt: TGTGCCAGCAACGCAGGGGTGCGGTCCGAGCAGTACTTC
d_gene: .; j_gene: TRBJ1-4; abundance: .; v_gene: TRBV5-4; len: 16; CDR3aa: CASRPGGSATNEKLFF; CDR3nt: TGTGCCAGCAGACCCGGCGGGTCAGCAACTAATGAAAAACTGTTTTTT
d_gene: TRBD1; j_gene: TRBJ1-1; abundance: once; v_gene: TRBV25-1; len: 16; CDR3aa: CASSDPPDRGSTEAFF; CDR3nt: TGTGCCAGCAGTGACCCACCCGACAGGGGAAGTACTGAAGCTTTCTTT
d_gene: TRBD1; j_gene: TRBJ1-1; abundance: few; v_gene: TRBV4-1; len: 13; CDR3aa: CASSTRGVSEAFF; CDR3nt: TGCGCCAGCAGCACCAGGGGGGTCTCTGAAGCTTTCTTT
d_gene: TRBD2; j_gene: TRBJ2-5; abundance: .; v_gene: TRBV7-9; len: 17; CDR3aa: CASSQGTSGRAQETQYF; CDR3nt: TGTGCCAGCAGCCAGGGGACTAGCGGGAGGGCTCAAGAGACCCAGTACTTC
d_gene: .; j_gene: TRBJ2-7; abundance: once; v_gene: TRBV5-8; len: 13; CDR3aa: CASSPLRGIQQYF; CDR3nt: TGTGCCAGCAGTCCCTTGAGAGGGATCCAGCAGTACTTC
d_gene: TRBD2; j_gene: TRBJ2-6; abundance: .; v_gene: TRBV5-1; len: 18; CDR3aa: CASTGQEGGRAFTNVLTF; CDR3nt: TGCGCCAGCACCGGACAGGAGGGCGGGAGGGCCTTTACCAACGTCCTGACTTTC
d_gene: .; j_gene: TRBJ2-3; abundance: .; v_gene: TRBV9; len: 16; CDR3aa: CASSAQKGTSTDTQYF; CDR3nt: TGTGCCAGCAGCGCCCAAAAGGGGACTAGCACAGATACGCAGTATTTT
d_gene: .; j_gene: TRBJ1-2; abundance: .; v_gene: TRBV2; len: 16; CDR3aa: CASSEFEEGGNYGYTF; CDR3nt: TGTGCCAGCAGTGAATTTGAGGAGGGCGGAAACTATGGCTACACCTTC
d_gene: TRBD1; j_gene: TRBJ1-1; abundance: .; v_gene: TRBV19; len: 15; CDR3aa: CASSIGTGNNTEAFF; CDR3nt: TGTGCCAGTAGTATCGGGACAGGGAATAACACTGAAGCTTTCTTT
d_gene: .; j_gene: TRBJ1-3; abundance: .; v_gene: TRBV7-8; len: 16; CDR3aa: CASSIRVRTAGNTIYF; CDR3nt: TGTGCCAGCAGCATTCGGGTCCGAACGGCTGGAAACACCATATATTTT
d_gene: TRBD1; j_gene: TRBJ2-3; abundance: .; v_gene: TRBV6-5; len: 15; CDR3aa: CASSYSGQSTDTQYF; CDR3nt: TGTGCCAGCAGTTACTCGGGACAGAGCACAGATACGCAGTATTTT
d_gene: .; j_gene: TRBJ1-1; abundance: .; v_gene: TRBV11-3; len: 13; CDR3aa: CASSFSGDTEAFF; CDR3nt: TGTGCCAGCAGCTTTTCAGGGGACACTGAAGCTTTCTTT
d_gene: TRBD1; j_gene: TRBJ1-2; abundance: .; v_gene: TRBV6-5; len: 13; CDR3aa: CASSQQGAFGYTF; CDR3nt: TGTGCCAGCAGTCAACAGGGGGCGTTTGGCTACACCTTC
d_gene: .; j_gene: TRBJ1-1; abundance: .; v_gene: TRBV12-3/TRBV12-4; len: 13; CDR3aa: CASKTGRYTEAFF; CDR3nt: TGTGCCAGCAAAACAGGGCGGTACACTGAAGCTTTCTTT
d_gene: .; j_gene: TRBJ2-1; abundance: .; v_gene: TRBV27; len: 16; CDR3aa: CASSPWTLGGDNEQFF; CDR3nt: TGTGCCAGCAGTCCCTGGACCCTTGGAGGCGACAATGAGCAGTTCTTC
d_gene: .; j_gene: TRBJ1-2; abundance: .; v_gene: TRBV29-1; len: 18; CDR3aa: CSVEDRGASGGGNYGYTF; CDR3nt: TGCAGCGTTGAAGATCGGGGGGCCTCGGGAGGAGGCAACTATGGCTACACCTTC
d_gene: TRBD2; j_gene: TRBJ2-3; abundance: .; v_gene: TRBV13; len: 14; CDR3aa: CASSPAGVADTQYF; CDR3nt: TGTGCCAGCAGCCCAGCGGGAGTTGCAGATACGCAGTATTTT
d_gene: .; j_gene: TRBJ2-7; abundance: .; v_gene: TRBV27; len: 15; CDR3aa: CASSFGGPPSYEQYF; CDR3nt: TGTGCCAGCAGTTTCGGGGGACCGCCCTCCTACGAGCAGTACTTC
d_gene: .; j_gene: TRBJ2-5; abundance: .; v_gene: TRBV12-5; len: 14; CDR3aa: CASGLQGGRETQYF; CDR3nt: TGTGCTAGTGGTTTACAGGGGGGGAGAGAGACCCAGTACTTC